The 32 T cell receptor beta chains given below trace back to one sample, sequenced in a study of T cells after yellow fever vaccination. MiXCR was run by TCRdb on the 5' RACE reads, yielding one entry per CDR3 protein. The sample lists 500,000 to 550,000 distinct CDR3 sequences, just over 20% seen once, with about 17% in the top ten. The sample here was PBMCs, taken approximately 22 days after the first yellow fever vaccination. These receptors all stem from a man between 18 and 29 years old who received the YFV17D yellow fever vaccine.

A few counts support this clonotype. The CDR3 here is CSARAGFASGVSTEAFF. The CDR3 nucleotides are TGCAGTGCTAGAGCGGGGTTCGCTTCAGGGGTGAGCACTGAAGCTTTCTTT. The rearrangement links TRBV20-1 to TRBJ1-1; D is perhaps TRBD1 (6 bases). Per germline, CDR1 DFQATT and CDR2 SNEGSKA (reference sequence). V was pared by 1 base and J by 4 bases, with 22 bases between. This CDR3 comprises 17 residues.

In its sample, this clonotype was seen many times. The genes are TRBV29-1 and TRBJ2-7; D not resolved. V was shortened by 6 bases and J by 2 bases, with 11 bases between the two germline ends. The CDR3 spans 12 residues. Germline lookup yields CDR1 SQVTM and CDR2 ANQGSEA. The CDR3, as DNA: TGCAGCGTCGCCGCCGAAACCTACGAGCAGTACTTC. This codes for CSVAAETYEQYF.

This clonotype came up a few times. V gene TRBV5-6 combines with J gene TRBJ2-2, with D maybe TRBD1 (6 bases). In germline, CDR1 is SGHDT, CDR2 YYEEEE. Deletions cut 4 bases from V and 6 bases from J, with 22 bases between. CDR3 size: 17 residues. This CDR3 is CASSPLTAPDSSGELFF. CDR3 DNA: TGTGCCAGCAGCCCACTGACTGCACCGGACAGCTCCGGGGAGCTGTTTTTT.

The chain has TRBV19 and TRBJ1-4; the match to TRBD1 covers 9 bases. V gave up 5 bases and J gave up 6 bases; unmatched junction bases: 7. This CDR3 is built from 15 residues. Germline loops: CDR1 LNHDA, CDR2 SQIVND (reference sequence). CDR3 in amino acids: CASSPWTGADEKLFF. The CDR3 nucleotides are TGTGCCAGTAGTCCGTGGACAGGGGCAGATGAAAAACTGTTTTTT.

The rearrangement uses TRBV20-1 and TRBJ1-2; TRBD1 agrees at 9 bases. CDR1 and CDR2 (germline): DFQATT, SNEGSKA (reference sequence). This CDR3 region has 13 residues. V was clipped by 6 bases and J by 5 bases; unmatched bases: 7. This CDR3 reads CSAPGQGTYGYTF. In nucleotides, the CDR3 is TGCAGTGCCCCCGGACAGGGGACTTATGGCTACACCTTC.

The rearrangement uses TRBV6-5 and TRBJ2-5; 7 nucleotides align to TRBD2. The germline gives CDR1 MNHEY, CDR2 SVGAGI. V dropped 0 bases and J dropped 5; count of bases not matched to a gene: 6. The CDR3 loop spans 15 amino acids. CDR3 loop: CASSYSGGSSETQYF. CDR3 nucleotides: TGTGCCAGCAGTTACTCGGGGGGGTCGTCGGAGACCCAGTACTTC.

The V and J genes are TRBV5-1 and TRBJ2-3; TRBD2 agrees at 11 bases. The CDR3 totals 16 residues. V lost 0 bases to trimming and J lost 6 bases; unmatched junction nucleotides: 6. Germline V gene sequence: CDR1 SGHRS, CDR2 YFSETQ. CDR3 DNA sequence: TGCGCCAGCAGCTTGGATCTAGCGGGGGGACCGGATACGCAGTATTTT. Protein product: CASSLDLAGGPDTQYF.

There are a few counts of this clonotype. The chain uses TRBV29-1 and TRBJ1-1, with D tentatively TRBD1 (6 bases). The V end lost 0 bases, the J end lost 2 bases, and 10 bases lay between the germline ends. The CDR3 is made up of 14 amino acids. The V gene's germline CDR1 is SQVTM and CDR2 ANQGSEA. The CDR3 is CSVEDSGGNTEAFF. As DNA, the CDR3 is TGCAGCGTTGAAGATTCGGGGGGCAACACTGAAGCTTTCTTT.

This clonotype was detected only a few times. The chain recombines TRBV12-3 or TRBV12-4 with TRBJ2-7, with D perhaps matching TRBD2 (5 bases). This CDR3 comprises 12 residues. Trimming removed 6 bases from V and 2 bases from J, with 8 bases in between. Written as DNA, the CDR3 is TGTGCCAGCAGGAGGGCCACCTACGAGCAGTACTTC. Residues: CASRRATYEQYF.

This CDR3 reads CASGQGPEAFF. CDR3 DNA sequence: TGTGCCAGCGGGCAGGGTCCTGAAGCTTTCTTT. The chain combines TRBV12-3 or TRBV12-4 with TRBJ1-1; a weak D match, TRBD1 (5 bases). With 8 bases removed from V and 6 bases from J, the gap between germline ends came to 10 bases. The CDR3 totals 11 residues.

This clonotype was detected only a few times. This chain joins TRBV18 and TRBJ2-7; possible D gene TRBD1, 6 bases. Germline values: CDR1 KGHSH, CDR2 LQKENI. This CDR3 spans 14 amino acids. Between the trimmed V and J ends, which lost 0 bases and 2 bases, there was a span of 8 bases. The CDR3 DNA reads TGTGCCAGCTCACCACCGGCAGGGGCCTACGAGCAGTACTTC. It encodes CASSPPAGAYEQYF.

The rearrangement links TRBV25-1 to TRBJ1-2; TRBD1 might be the D (6 bases). The CDR3 contains 17 residues. Trimming stripped 6 bases from V and 4 bases from J, with 24 bases between. The V gene's germline CDR1 is MGHDK and CDR2 SYGVNS. The CDR3 DNA is TGTGCCAGCAGCCCAACAACGGTGGGGGCCCCTCTCTATGGCTACACCTTC. Amino acid sequence: CASSPTTVGAPLYGYTF.

This clonotype has more than one count but fewer than ten. V and J are TRBV6-1 and TRBJ2-7, with 8 bases identical to TRBD1. The CDR3 has 14 amino acids. With V trimmed by 6 bases and J by 8 bases, 12 bases remained unmatched. Germline V gene data show CDR1 as MNHNS and CDR2 as SASEGT. CDR3 sequence (DNA): TGTGCCAGCAGCCCTCCGGGACAGGTTGAACAGCAGTACTTC. This translates into CASSPPGQVEQQYF.

This clonotype was counted a few times. The chain couples TRBV5-1 to TRBJ1-6; 10 bases map to TRBD1. The ends lost 3 bases at V and 9 bases at J; junction bases unmatched: 3. The length of the CDR3 is 14 residues. Germline loops: CDR1 SGHRS, CDR2 YFSETQ. Written as DNA, the CDR3 is TGCGCCAGCAGCTCGCGGGACAGGGGTTCACCCCTCCACTTT. Its translation: CASSSRDRGSPLHF.

The rearrangement joins TRBV6-5 to TRBJ2-1; 7 nucleotides match TRBD1. The CDR3 runs 16 residues. V lost 2 bases and J lost 5; bases outside the gene matches: 9. CDR1 MNHEY and CDR2 SVGAGI come from the germline V gene. This CDR3 reads CASSYRSRQGNNEQFF. The CDR3, as DNA: TGTGCCAGCAGTTACCGCTCAAGACAGGGAAACAATGAGCAGTTCTTC.

This rearrangement joins TRBV5-1 to TRBJ2-5; the D gene is possibly TRBD2 (6 bases). This CDR3 contains 16 residues. Trimming removed 6 bases at V and 5 bases at J, with 23 bases between. Germline V gives CDR1 SGHRS, CDR2 YFSETQ. CDR3 residues: CASTQFPSEGQETQYF. CDR3 sequence (DNA): TGCGCCAGCACGCAATTTCCTAGCGAGGGTCAGGAGACCCAGTACTTC. Full variable domain (missing parts from reference TRBV5-1 and TRBJ2-5): KAGVTQTPRYLIKTRGQQVTLSCSPISGHRSVSWYQQTPGQGLQFLFEYFSETQRNKGNFPGRFSGRQFSNSRSEMNVSTLELGDSALYLCASTQFPSEGQETQYFGPGTRLLVL.

This clonotype was detected many times. The chain combines TRBV29-1 with TRBJ2-3; 9 bases match TRBD1. The germline gives CDR1 SQVTM, CDR2 ANQGSEA. The CDR3 has 14 amino acids. Trimming at V came to 6 bases and at J to 6 bases, leaving 10 bases not matched to a gene. The CDR3 DNA is TGCAGCGTGGAAACCGGGACAGGGAAGGATACGCAGTATTTT. Amino acids: CSVETGTGKDTQYF.

This clonotype was observed a single time. The rearrangement joins TRBV3-1 to TRBJ2-3, with TRBD2 matching 8 bases. The CDR3 is made up of 14 amino acids. Trimming at V came to 4 bases and at J to 5 bases, leaving 5 bases not matched to a gene. CDR1 and CDR2 from the germline V gene are LGHDT and YNNKEL (reference sequence). The CDR3 DNA reads TGTGCCAGCAGCCTACGGGGGGGCGTAGATACGCAGTATTTT. Its protein is CASSLRGGVDTQYF.

This clonotype was seen a few times. The chain carries TRBV20-1 and TRBJ2-1; possibly TRBD1 or TRBD2 for D (5 bases each). Germline CDR1 and CDR2: DFQATT and SNEGSKA (reference sequence). Trimming shortened V by 3 bases and J by 6 bases, and 9 bases separated the two germline ends. The CDR3 has 12 residues. CDR3 nucleotide sequence: TGCAGTGCTAGTTGGGACGTCAATGAGCAGTTCTTC. This gives the protein CSASWDVNEQFF.

The chain has TRBV12-3 or TRBV12-4 and TRBJ1-5; D might be TRBD1 (5 bases). V shed 1 base and J shed 2 bases, with 12 bases lying between them. The CDR3 runs to 16 residues. The CDR3 DNA follows: TGTGCCAGCAGTTTAGGTGGGGGGGTGGGCAATCAGCCCCAGCATTTT. Protein product: CASSLGGGVGNQPQHF.

The chain joins TRBV20-1 to TRBJ1-1, with D perhaps TRBD1 (5 bases). The CDR3 is 13 amino acids. The germline V gene has CDR1 DFQATT and CDR2 SNEGSKA (reference sequence). The V and J ends lost 6 bases and 4 bases respectively, with 15 bases between them. CDR3 amino acids: CSARSTGLTEAFF. The CDR3 coding sequence is TGCAGTGCCCGTAGTACAGGCCTCACTGAAGCTTTCTTT.

This clonotype was seen a handful of times. The chain joins TRBV7-2 to TRBJ2-1; D is undetermined. CDR1 is SGHTA, CDR2 FQGNSA, per germline. Trimming pared 1 base from V and 9 bases from J, leaving 13 bases between. The CDR3 has 14 amino acids. The CDR3 region has the DNA TGTGCCAGCAGCTTAGAGAGATGGGTTGGTGAGCAGTTCTTC. Residues: CASSLERWVGEQFF.

This clonotype was recorded a few times. In DNA form, the CDR3 reads TGCGCCAGCAGCCAGGAATCATTGGACAGGGATGGCACCGGGGAGCTGTTTTTT. As protein: CASSQESLDRDGTGELFF. The chain employs TRBV4-1 and TRBJ2-2, with TRBD1 identical over 8 bases. The V segment lost 3 bases and the J segment 4 bases; nucleotides outside the gene matches: 13. CDR3 length equals 18 residues. Germline V CDR1 and CDR2: MGHRA, YSYEKL.

The chain has TRBV10-3 and TRBJ2-5; TRBD2 matches at 10 bases. Germline trimming cut 3 bases from V and 4 bases from J; bases unmatched to any gene: 5. Germline V lookup: CDR1 ENHRY, CDR2 SYGVKD. The CDR3 extends over 15 amino acids. The CDR3 sequence: CAISEPAGGRETQYF. In DNA form, the CDR3 reads TGTGCCATCAGTGAACCAGCGGGGGGGCGAGAGACCCAGTACTTC.

This clonotype has a handful of counts. The chain recombines TRBV5-1 with TRBJ2-2, with D possibly being TRBD2 (6 bases). The V and J ends lost 1 base and 4 bases respectively, with 14 bases between them. The CDR3 is 16 residues long. Germline CDR1 is SGHRS and CDR2 is YFSETQ. The CDR3 region is CASSLLASAGTGELFF. CDR3 DNA sequence: TGCGCCAGCAGCTTGCTTGCTAGCGCAGGCACCGGGGAGCTGTTTTTT. The full variable domain, rest sourced from reference TRBV5-1 and TRBJ2-2, is KAGVTQTPRYLIKTRGQQVTLSCSPISGHRSVSWYQQTPGQGLQFLFEYFSETQRNKGNFPGRFSGRQFSNSRSEMNVSTLELGDSALYLCASSLLASAGTGELFFGEGSRLTVL.

The V and J genes are TRBV5-1 and TRBJ2-1; D not certain. The V end was cut by 1 base, the J end by 3 bases, with 11 bases between. CDR3 size: 15 residues. Germline V gene sequence: CDR1 SGHRS, CDR2 YFSETQ. The CDR3 here is CASSLQDGYYNEQFF. As DNA, the CDR3 is TGCGCCAGCAGCTTGCAGGACGGTTACTACAATGAGCAGTTCTTC.

The genes are TRBV7-2 and TRBJ2-1, with D unresolved. Germline V gene data show CDR1 as SGHTA and CDR2 as FQGNSA. Trimming removed 2 bases from V and 8 bases from J, with 7 bases in between. The CDR3 covers 12 residues. Here the CDR3 reads CASSLYFDEQFF. In nucleotides, the CDR3 is TGTGCCAGCAGCTTATACTTCGATGAGCAGTTCTTC.

This clonotype showed up just a few times. The J gene is TRBJ2-3, the V gene TRBV5-1, with 10 bases that match TRBD2. In germline, CDR1 is SGHRS, CDR2 YFSETQ. The CDR3 extends over 15 amino acids. The J segment lost 7 bases and the V segment lost 0 bases, leaving 5 bases of the junction unmatched. Written as DNA, the CDR3 is TGCGCCAGCAGCTTGGCGGCTAGCGGGGGCCATACGCAGTATTTT. Protein product: CASSLAASGGHTQYF.

About this clonotype: Possible read error: a much larger clone is one base away. The CDR3 DNA follows: TGTGCCAGCAGCCAAGGGAAGACCCAGTACTTC. Translated: CASSQGKTQYF. The gene calls are TRBV3-1 and TRBJ2-5; D gene unclear. The germline V and J ends were trimmed by 1 base and 6 bases, with 3 bases remaining between them. Germline CDR1 reads LGHDT; CDR2 reads YNNKEL (reference sequence). The CDR3 runs 11 residues.

This clonotype has a handful of counts. The chain uses TRBV28 and TRBJ1-2; 9 bases are shared with TRBD1. Per germline, CDR1 MDHEN and CDR2 SYDVKM. This CDR3 is built from 15 residues. The ends lost 8 bases at V and 8 bases at J; junction bases unmatched: 15. The CDR3 spells CASGQGIRFAGGYTF. The CDR3 coding sequence is TGTGCCAGCGGACAGGGGATCAGGTTTGCAGGGGGCTACACCTTC.

V usage is TRBV10-3 and J usage is TRBJ2-3; D gene uncertain. CDR3 length: 14 residues. Trimming left V 8 bases short and J 1 base short, with 13 bases between. Germline V lookup: CDR1 ENHRY, CDR2 SYGVKD. In DNA, the CDR3 is TGTGCCATCGGGTCAGAGCTACGCACAGATACGCAGTATTTT. This gives the protein CAIGSELRTDTQYF.

This clonotype was detected a few times. V usage is TRBV5-1 and J usage is TRBJ1-1, with D maybe TRBD1 (5 bases). The V end was cut by 5 bases, the J end by 1 base, with 12 bases between. Germline CDR1 SGHRS, CDR2 YFSETQ. The CDR3 extends over 14 amino acids. As DNA, the CDR3 is TGCGCCAGCAGACAGGAGGCGGCGAACACTGAAGCTTTCTTT. Amino acids: CASRQEAANTEAFF.